The 9 T cell receptor beta chains reported below all come from one sample, sequenced in a study of cytomegalovirus exposure and HLA in healthy donors. In the PCR, 60 Vbeta and 13 Jbeta primers were used. Generated by immunoSEQ multiplex PCR, the TCRdb table keeps only in-frame clones and is missing some. The sample has nearly 300,000 clones; approximately 90% are singletons. Material: PBMCs. The receptors shown here come from a man aged 35-49 years in good health and CMV-seropositive.

The chain's CDR3 is CASSPGTSSYEQYF. The CDR3 nucleotides read TGTGCCAGCAGCCCCGGGACTAGCAGCTACGAGCAGTACTTC. V usage is TRBV7-9 and J usage is TRBJ2-7, with 9 bases fitting TRBD2. This CDR3 spans 14 amino acids. Trimming cost V 5 bases and J 3 bases; bases outside gene matches: 5. CDR1 is SEHNR and CDR2 is FQNEAQ in the germline V gene (reference sequence). The variable domain in full, with the rest retrieved from reference TRBV7-9 and TRBJ2-7, is DTGVSQNPRHKITKRGQNVTFRCDPISEHNRLYWYRQTLGQGPEFLTYFQNEAQLEKSRLLSDRFSAERPKGSFSTLEIQRTEQGDSAMYLCASSPGTSSYEQYFGPGTRLTVT.

This chain connects TRBV12-5 to TRBJ2-3; a possible D gene is TRBD2 (6 bases). Trimming stripped 4 bases from V and 0 bases from J, with 11 bases between. The CDR3 spans 15 residues. CDR1 and CDR2 (germline): LGHNT, FRNRAP. The CDR3 protein is CASGSGTSSTDTQYF. The DNA for the CDR3 is TGTGCTAGTGGTTCCGGGACTTCAAGCACAGATACGCAGTATTTT.

The chain joins TRBV5-4 to TRBJ2-2; weak D call: TRBD1 (5 bases). Germline V lookup: CDR1 SGHNT, CDR2 YYREEE (reference sequence). Between the trimmed V and J ends, which lost 4 bases and 6 bases, there was a span of 16 bases. CDR3 size: 15 residues. The CDR3 DNA reads as TGTGCCAGCAGCCACGGGCAGGGCAACTCCGGGGAGCTGTTTTTT. Translated: CASSHGQGNSGELFF.

V is TRBV5-4 and J is TRBJ2-1; 13 nucleotides agree with TRBD2. V shed 0 bases and J 15 bases; nucleotides not matched to a gene: 6. This CDR3 region has 14 residues. Germline V gives CDR1 SGHNT, CDR2 YYREEE (reference sequence). This CDR3 is CASSLDGLAGVPFF. CDR3 nucleotide sequence: TGTGCCAGCAGCTTGGATGGACTAGCGGGAGTTCCGTTCTTC. The variable domain in full, with the rest retrieved from reference TRBV5-4 and TRBJ2-1, is ETGVTQSPTHLIKTRGQQVTLRCSSQSGHNTVSWYQQALGQGPQFIFQYYREEENGRGNFPPRFSGLQFPNYSSELNVNALELDDSALYLCASSLDGLAGVPFFGPGTRLTVL.

The chain links TRBV19 to TRBJ2-5; 7 bases map to TRBD2. The DNA end favors TRBJ2-7, so the J call may be wrong. The CDR3 covers 13 residues. CDR1 is LNHDA and CDR2 is SQIVND in the germline V gene (reference sequence). The CDR3 region has the DNA TGTGCCAGTAGTATCGGCGGGGGATACGAGCAGTACTTC. This sequence encodes CASSIGGGYEQYF.

The V and J genes are TRBV5-4 and TRBJ2-3, with TRBD1 identical over 7 bases. V lost 1 base and J lost 1; bases outside the gene matches: 9. There are 17 residues in the CDR3. CDR1 is SGHNT and CDR2 is YYREEE in the germline V gene (reference sequence). Here the CDR3 DNA reads TGTGCCAGCAGCTTGTGGGACAGCTATTCGGGCACAGATACGCAGTATTTT. Translated, it gives CASSLWDSYSGTDTQYF.

The CDR3 nucleotides read TGTGCCAGTAGTCCACGACAGGGGTTTAGCCACGAGCAGTACTTC. It encodes CASSPRQGFSHEQYF. V usage is TRBV19 and J usage is TRBJ2-7; 8 nucleotides align to TRBD1. Germline CDR1 LNHDA, CDR2 SQIVND (reference sequence). J lost 5 bases, V lost 5 bases, and 11 bases had no gene match. The CDR3 is 15 residues long. The full variable domain, with the rest looked up from reference TRBV19 and TRBJ2-7, is DGGITQSPKYLFRKEGQNVTLSCEQNLNHDAMYWYRQDPGQGLRLIYYSQIVNDFQKGDIAEGYSVSREKKESFPLTVTSAQKNPTAFYLCASSPRQGFSHEQYFGPGTRLTVT.

This rearrangement joins TRBV2 to TRBJ2-7, with D possibly matching TRBD2 (6 bases). CDR3 size: 15 residues. The germline V and J ends were trimmed by 3 bases and 0 bases, with 12 bases remaining between them. CDR1 SNHLY and CDR2 FYNNEI come from the germline V gene. Here the CDR3 reads CASSDRDSFSYEQYF. CDR3 bases: TGTGCCAGCAGTGATCGGGACTCCTTCTCCTACGAGCAGTACTTC.

V gene TRBV4-1 combines with J gene TRBJ2-3; 9 nucleotides match TRBD2. Germline CDR1 and CDR2: MGHRA and YSYEKL. With V trimmed by 3 bases and J by 4 bases, 11 bases remained unmatched. CDR3 length: 17 amino acids. In DNA, the CDR3 is TGCGCCAGCAGCCAGCAAAGGCAGGGACTAGCCCCAGATACGCAGTATTTT. It is translated as CASSQQRQGLAPDTQYF.